The 10 T cell receptor beta chains below all came from one sample that was sequenced in a study of blood T cell repertoires in COVID-19. Some clones are missing from TCRdb's copy, which holds only in-frame ones; the method was immunoSEQ multiplex PCR. The sample has tens of thousands of clones, 85% seen once. The sequencing sample was made of peripheral blood. The receptors shown here come from a human donor in a cohort sampled during active COVID-19.

V and J are TRBV3-1 (or the pseudogene TRBV3-2) and TRBJ2-3, with 8 positions matching TRBD2. The CDR3 extends over 15 amino acids. CDR1 is LGHDT, CDR2 YNNKEL, per germline (reference sequence). Germline trimming cut 6 bases from V and 0 bases from J; bases unmatched to any gene: 5. The CDR3 region has the DNA TGTGCCAGCAGAACCAGCGGGGGTAGCACAGATACGCAGTATTTT. This translates into CASRTSGGSTDTQYF.

The CDR3 protein is CATAAGASGGQETQYF. The CDR3 DNA follows: TGTGCCACAGCAGCCGGGGCTAGCGGGGGCCAAGAGACCCAGTACTTC. The chain recombines TRBV4-2 with TRBJ2-5; 10 positions match TRBD2. The CDR3 covers 16 residues. CDR1 and CDR2 from the germline V gene are LGHNA and YNFKEQ. The V segment lost 10 bases and the J segment 1 base; nucleotides outside the gene matches: 12.

The chain uses TRBV7-9 and TRBJ2-7; TRBD2 agrees at 8 bases. Looked up from germline, CDR1 is SEHNR and CDR2 is FQNEAQ (reference sequence). Unmatched junction bases numbered 5, after V lost 5 bases and J lost 2 bases. The CDR3 loop spans 14 amino acids. CDR3 amino acids: CASSMLAGTYEQYF. CDR3 DNA sequence: TGTGCCAGCAGCATGCTAGCGGGTACCTACGAGCAGTACTTC.

This sequence joins TRBV4-1 and TRBJ1-5; TRBD1 might be the D (5 bases). Deletions cut 0 bases from V and 3 bases from J, with 9 bases between. The germline gives CDR1 MGHRA, CDR2 YSYEKL. The CDR3 extends over 15 amino acids. CDR3 sequence: CASSQDTGVNQPQHF. The DNA of the CDR3 is TGCGCCAGCAGCCAAGATACGGGGGTCAATCAGCCCCAGCATTTT.

The V and J genes are TRBV19 and TRBJ2-3, with 8 bases identical to TRBD2. In germline, CDR1 is LNHDA, CDR2 SQIVND (reference sequence). CDR3 length equals 17 residues. Germline trimming cut 0 bases from V and 1 base from J; bases unmatched to any gene: 6. The CDR3 loop is CASSIDRTAGGTDTQYF. DNA of the CDR3: TGTGCCAGTAGTATAGATCGAACAGCGGGGGGCACAGATACGCAGTATTTT.

The chain couples TRBV4-1 to TRBJ2-5; D gene ambiguous. This CDR3 region has 13 residues. Per germline, CDR1 MGHRA and CDR2 YSYEKL. With 4 bases removed from V and 5 bases from J, the gap between germline ends came to 11 bases. CDR3 residues: CASSLVLRETQYF. The CDR3 nucleotides read TGCGCCAGCAGCCTTGTCCTGAGGGAGACCCAGTACTTC.

This chain uses TRBV5-6 with TRBJ2-1; 11 positions match TRBD2. Per germline, CDR1 SGHDT and CDR2 YYEEEE. Germline trimming cut 1 base from V and 2 bases from J; bases unmatched to any gene: 11. CDR3 length: 19 amino acids. DNA for the CDR3: TGTGCCAGCAGCTTGAGGCTAGCGGGGGGCTTCCCAGCCTACAATGAGCAGTTCTTC. This translates into CASSLRLAGGFPAYNEQFF. The full variable domain, its missing parts supplied by reference TRBV5-6 and TRBJ2-1, is DAGVTQSPTHLIKTRGQQVTLRCSPKSGHDTVSWYQQALGQGPQFIFQYYEEEERQRGNFPDRFSGHQFPNYSSELNVNALLLGDSALYLCASSLRLAGGFPAYNEQFFGPGTRLTVL.

The rearrangement joins TRBV2 to TRBJ1-1; the D gene is possibly TRBD1 (6 bases). This CDR3 has 16 amino acids. V shed 5 bases and J shed 0 bases, with 16 bases lying between them. Germline CDR1 reads SNHLY; CDR2 reads FYNNEI. CDR3: CASSIQGPFMNTEAFF. As DNA, the CDR3 is TGTGCCAGCAGTATACAGGGACCTTTCATGAACACTGAAGCTTTCTTT.

The V and J genes are TRBV4-1 and TRBJ2-7; possibly TRBD2 for D (6 bases). The CDR3 covers 15 residues. The V and J ends lost 0 bases and 4 bases respectively, with 13 bases between them. CDR1 is MGHRA and CDR2 is YSYEKL in the germline V gene. CDR3 coding DNA: TGCGCCAGCAGCCAAGACGCCAGGGAGGTTTACGAGCAGTACTTC. This encodes CASSQDAREVYEQYF.

The genes are TRBV18 and TRBJ1-2, with D hard to call. V was cut by 0 bases and J by 2 bases, with 10 bases left in between. Germline V CDR1 and CDR2: KGHSH, LQKENI. The CDR3 runs 15 residues. In nucleotides, the CDR3 is TGTGCCAGCTCACCACCTTCCCGGGGAAACTATGGCTACACCTTC. As protein: CASSPPSRGNYGYTF.